The T cell receptor beta chain under discussion was sequenced for a study of Graves' ophthalmopathy and Graves' hyperthyroidism (dated by TCRdb to the late 2010s). Concerning the study at large: Peripheral blood samples were taken at the time of initial diagnosis, before any treatment was given. A discovery set of about 99 patients (43 ophthalmopathy, 57 stable hyperthyroidism) was enrolled to explore V-J signatures distinguishing ophthalmopathy from hyperthyroidism. In total, over 130 blood samples were TCR-sequenced: around 42 ophthalmopathy, over 70 hyperthyroidism and some 17 hyperthyroidism-to-ophthalmopathy patients. In about six hyperthyroidism patients, the T-cell repertoires found in thyroid tissue were compared with those found in blood. Following sampling, methimazole starting at 30 mg daily was administered to hyperthyroidism patients, and high-dose intravenous methylprednisolone was administered to ophthalmopathy patients. The study used signatures of the TCR beta repertoire to tell Graves' ophthalmopathy apart from Graves' hyperthyroidism and to predict which patients would progress to ophthalmopathy. An independent validation cohort comprised under 20 hyperthyroidism patients and roughly 15 patients who later progressed from hyperthyroidism to ophthalmopathy. Points the paper makes about the study in general: Among expanded thyroid clonotypes with frequency above 0.001, most also showed up in blood, which suggests that blood repertoires may reflect the thyroid immune response. No statistical method was used to predetermine the sample size, and group allocation was not hidden from the investigators. Ophthalmopathy was separated from stable hyperthyroidism by the 13-signature model with about 90% sensitivity and 81% to 84% specificity in cross-validation and with 80%/75% in the test set. In validation, the model predicted ophthalmopathy progression with about 71% sensitivity and roughly 72% specificity; approximately 12 predicted patients were CT-confirmed with GO in a median of 6.5 months.

Many counts were recorded for this clonotype. Its antigen is unknown. Per-base quality was not reported, and no clone a single base away is much larger than it. Ophthalmopathy patients were characterized by moderately to severely active disease, a Clinical Activity Score of at least 3, a NOSPECS grade of at least 4, and a disease duration under 3 months. Patients with other autoimmune diseases, uncontrolled infections, pregnancy or lactation were excluded. Diagnosis relied on clinical symptoms, serum thyroxine, TRAb, thyroid ultrasound and orbital computed tomography. Ficoll-Paque density gradient centrifugation was used to isolate PBMCs from around 10 ml of fresh peripheral blood. Total RNA was extracted with Trizol reagent and quality-checked on an Agilent 2100 Bioanalyzer. Its CDR3 holds 16 amino acids, cysteine through phenylalanine. Just CDR3 DNA is preserved here, 48 bases in frame from base 1. The germline V gene (reference sequence) gives CDR1 as MNHEY and CDR2 as SMNVEV. The V end loses 6 bases and the J end loses 0 bases, and a stretch of 18 bases separates them.

For repertoire sequencing, TCR beta CDR3 regions were amplified from RNA transcripts. A first-round RT-PCR used HTBI primers with the Qiagen OneStep RT-PCR kit, followed by a second-round multiplex PCR, size selection and purification. Libraries were sequenced paired-end with 100 bp reads on an Illumina HiSeq2000. Under the source paper's analysis protocol: SOAPnuke was used to process the reads, removing any read that contained adapters or uncalled bases, had a mean Phred below 15, or lacked an exact match to the constant primer or identifier. COPE v1.2.5 was used to merge the high-quality paired reads. Each unique nucleotide sequence was treated as a clonotype, and MiTCR v1.1 was used to align the clonotypes to the IMGT TRB V, D and J references. The analysis was limited to V-J combinations with a frequency above 0.0001, which together covered 99% to 99.2% of the repertoires. For each V-J combination, a TCR clonal expansion and chaos score was defined as the ratio of F50 clonal expansion to chaos observed in the TCRdist matrix. Features were reduced by Welch's t-statistics and random forest to 10 to 15 V-J combinations, which fed a naive Bayes classifier. The Morisita-Horn index was used to measure how similar the thyroid and blood repertoires were. TCRdb cleaned the public reads at Q25 with fastp, built clones with MiXCR and kept in-frame beta chains. Every distinct CDR3 protein forms one entry, paired with its most common genes and DNA. These V and J calls derive from TCRdb rather than the authors' analysis. The sample records about 340,000 distinct CDR3 sequences, roughly 17% of which are singletons. Together, the top ten hold around 12% of the sample.

This TCR derives from an adult man with Graves' ophthalmopathy. The sample consisted of peripheral blood. The sequence is built from TRBV27 and TRBJ2-7; the D region possibly corresponds to TRBD1 (5 bases align). The CDR3 sequence is CASSPTVITGSYEQYF. The DNA reads TGTGCCAGCAGCCCCACCGTCATAACAGGCTCCTACGAGCAGTACTTC.